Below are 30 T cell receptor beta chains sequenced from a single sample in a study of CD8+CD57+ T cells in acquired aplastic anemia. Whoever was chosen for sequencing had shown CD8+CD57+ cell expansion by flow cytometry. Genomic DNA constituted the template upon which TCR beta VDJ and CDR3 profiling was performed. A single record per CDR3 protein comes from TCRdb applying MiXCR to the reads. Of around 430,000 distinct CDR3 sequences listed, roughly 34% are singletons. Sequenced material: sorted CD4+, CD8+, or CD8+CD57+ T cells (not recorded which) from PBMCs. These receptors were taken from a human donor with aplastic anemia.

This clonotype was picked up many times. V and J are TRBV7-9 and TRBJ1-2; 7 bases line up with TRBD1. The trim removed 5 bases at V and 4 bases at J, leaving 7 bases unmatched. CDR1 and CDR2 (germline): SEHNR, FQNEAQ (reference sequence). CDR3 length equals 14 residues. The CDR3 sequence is CASSRTTGIYGYTF. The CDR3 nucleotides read TGTGCCAGCAGCCGCACGACAGGGATCTATGGCTACACCTTC.

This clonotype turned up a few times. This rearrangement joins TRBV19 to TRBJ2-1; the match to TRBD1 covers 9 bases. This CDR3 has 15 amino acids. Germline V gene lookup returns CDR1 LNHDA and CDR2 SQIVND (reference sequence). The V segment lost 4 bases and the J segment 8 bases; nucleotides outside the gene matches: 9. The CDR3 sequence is CASSKGQGVADEQFF. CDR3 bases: TGTGCCAGTAGTAAGGGACAGGGTGTTGCCGATGAGCAGTTCTTC.

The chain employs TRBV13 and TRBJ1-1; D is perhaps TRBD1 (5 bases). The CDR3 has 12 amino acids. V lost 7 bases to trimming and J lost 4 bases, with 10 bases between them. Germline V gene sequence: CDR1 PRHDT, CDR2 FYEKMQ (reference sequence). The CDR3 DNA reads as TGTGCCAGCATCAAGGGGTCCACTGAAGCTTTCTTT. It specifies CASIKGSTEAFF.

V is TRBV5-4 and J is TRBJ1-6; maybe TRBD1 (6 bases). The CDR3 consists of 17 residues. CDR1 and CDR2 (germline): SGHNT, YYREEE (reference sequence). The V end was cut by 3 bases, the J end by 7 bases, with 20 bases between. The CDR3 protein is CASSWGGVAGDNSPLHF. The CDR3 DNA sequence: TGTGCCAGCAGCTGGGGGGGCGTAGCAGGGGACAATTCACCCCTCCACTTT.

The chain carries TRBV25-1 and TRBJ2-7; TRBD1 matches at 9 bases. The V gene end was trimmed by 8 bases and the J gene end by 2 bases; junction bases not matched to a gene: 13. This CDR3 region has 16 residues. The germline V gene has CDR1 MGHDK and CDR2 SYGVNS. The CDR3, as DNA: TGTGCCAGCGGTCCCCCCGGGGACAGGGATACCTACGAGCAGTACTTC. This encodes CASGPPGDRDTYEQYF.

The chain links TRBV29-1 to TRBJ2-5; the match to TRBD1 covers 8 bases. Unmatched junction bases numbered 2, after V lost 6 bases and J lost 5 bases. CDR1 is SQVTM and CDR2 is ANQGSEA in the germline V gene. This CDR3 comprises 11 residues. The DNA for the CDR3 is TGCAGCGTGGACAGGGAGGAGACCCAGTACTTC. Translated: CSVDREETQYF.

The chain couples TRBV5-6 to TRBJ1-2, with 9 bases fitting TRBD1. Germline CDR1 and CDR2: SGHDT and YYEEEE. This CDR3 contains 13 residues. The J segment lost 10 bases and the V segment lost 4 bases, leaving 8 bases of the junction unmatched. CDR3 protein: CASSQDRGGDYTF. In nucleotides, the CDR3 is TGTGCCAGCAGCCAGGACAGGGGAGGTGACTACACCTTC.

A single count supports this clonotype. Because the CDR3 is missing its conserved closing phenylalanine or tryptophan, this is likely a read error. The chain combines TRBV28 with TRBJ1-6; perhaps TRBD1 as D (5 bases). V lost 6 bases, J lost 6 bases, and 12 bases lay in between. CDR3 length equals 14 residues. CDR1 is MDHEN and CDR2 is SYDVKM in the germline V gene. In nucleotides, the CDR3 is TGTGCCAGCAGCCCAGGGATGCTTAATTCACCCCTCCACCTT. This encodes CASSPGMLNSPLHL.

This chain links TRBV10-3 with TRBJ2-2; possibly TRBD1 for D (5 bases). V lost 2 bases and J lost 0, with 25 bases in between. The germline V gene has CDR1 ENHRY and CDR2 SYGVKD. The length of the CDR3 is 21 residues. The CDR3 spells CAISEPGQGPQGCANTGELFF. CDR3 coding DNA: TGTGCCATCAGTGAGCCTGGCCAGGGTCCCCAGGGCTGTGCGAACACCGGGGAGCTGTTTTTT.

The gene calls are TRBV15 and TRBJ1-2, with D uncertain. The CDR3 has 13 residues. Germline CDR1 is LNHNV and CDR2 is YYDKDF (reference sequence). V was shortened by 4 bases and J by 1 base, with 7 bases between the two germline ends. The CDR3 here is CATSKDLNYGYTF. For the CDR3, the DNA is TGTGCCACCAGCAAAGACCTTAACTATGGCTACACCTTC.

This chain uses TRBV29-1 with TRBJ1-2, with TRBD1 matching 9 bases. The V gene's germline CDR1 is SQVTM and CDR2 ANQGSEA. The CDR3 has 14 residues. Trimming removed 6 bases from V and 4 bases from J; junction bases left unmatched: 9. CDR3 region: CSVGGQGLIYGYTF. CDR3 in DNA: TGCAGCGTGGGAGGACAGGGGTTAATCTATGGCTACACCTTC.

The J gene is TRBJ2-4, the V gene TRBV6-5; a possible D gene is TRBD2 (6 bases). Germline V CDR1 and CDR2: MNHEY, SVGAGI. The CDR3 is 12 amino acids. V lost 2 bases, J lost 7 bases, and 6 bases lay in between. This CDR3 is CASSYGGNIQYF. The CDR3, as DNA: TGTGCCAGCAGTTACGGGGGGAACATTCAGTACTTC.

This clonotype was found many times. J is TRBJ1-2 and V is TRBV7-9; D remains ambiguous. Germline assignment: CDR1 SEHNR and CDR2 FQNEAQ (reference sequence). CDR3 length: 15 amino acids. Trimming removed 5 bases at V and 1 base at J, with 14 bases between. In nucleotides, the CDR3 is TGTGCCAGCAGCCCAATTGGAGGGCTTAACTATGGCTACACCTTC. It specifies CASSPIGGLNYGYTF.

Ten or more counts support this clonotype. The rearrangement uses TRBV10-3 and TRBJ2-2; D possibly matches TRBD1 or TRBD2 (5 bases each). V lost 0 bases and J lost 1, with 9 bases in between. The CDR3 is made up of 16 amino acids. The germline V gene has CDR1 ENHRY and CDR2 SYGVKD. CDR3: CAISESGAQNTGELFF. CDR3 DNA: TGTGCCATCAGTGAGTCCGGGGCCCAGAACACCGGGGAGCTGTTTTTT.

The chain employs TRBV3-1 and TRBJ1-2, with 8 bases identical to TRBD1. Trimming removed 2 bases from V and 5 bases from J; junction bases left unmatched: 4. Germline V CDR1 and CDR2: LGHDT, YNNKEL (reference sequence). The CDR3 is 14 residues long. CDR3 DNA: TGTGCCAGCAGCCAACAGGGACAGGAGTATGGCTACACCTTC. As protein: CASSQQGQEYGYTF. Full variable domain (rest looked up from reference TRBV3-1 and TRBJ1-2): DTAVSQTPKYLVTQMGNDKSIKCEQNLGHDTMYWYKQDSKKFLKIMFSYNNKELIINETVPNRFSPKSPDKAHLNLHINSLELGDSAVYFCASSQQGQEYGYTFGSGTRLTVV.

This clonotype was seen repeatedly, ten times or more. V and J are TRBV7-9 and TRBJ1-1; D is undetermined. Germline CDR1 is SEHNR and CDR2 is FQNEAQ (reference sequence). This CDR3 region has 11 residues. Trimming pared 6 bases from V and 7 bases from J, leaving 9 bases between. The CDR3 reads CASRPQIEAFF. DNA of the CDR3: TGTGCCAGCAGGCCCCAGATTGAAGCTTTCTTT.

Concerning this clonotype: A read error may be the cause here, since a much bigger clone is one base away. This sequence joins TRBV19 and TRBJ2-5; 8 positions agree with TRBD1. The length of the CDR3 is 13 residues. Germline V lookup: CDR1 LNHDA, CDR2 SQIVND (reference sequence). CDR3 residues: CVSSVQGVETQYF. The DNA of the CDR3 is TGTGTCAGTAGTGTACAGGGGGTCGAGACCCAGTACTTC.

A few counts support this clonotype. The CDR3 bases are TGCGCCAGCAGTGACCGGACAGGGGTTGGCTACGAGCAGTACTTC. Translated: CASSDRTGVGYEQYF. V gene TRBV10-2 combines with J gene TRBJ2-7, with TRBD1 matching 9 bases. CDR3 length equals 15 residues. CDR1 and CDR2 from the germline V gene are WSHSY and SAAADI. J gave up 3 bases and V 3 bases, and 6 bases lay outside the gene matches.

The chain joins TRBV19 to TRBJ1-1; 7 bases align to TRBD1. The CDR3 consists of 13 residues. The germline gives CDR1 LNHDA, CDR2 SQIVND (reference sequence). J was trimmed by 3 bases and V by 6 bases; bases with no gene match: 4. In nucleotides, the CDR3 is TGTGCCAGTAGGAATACAGGGGACACTGAAGCTTTCTTT. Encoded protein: CASRNTGDTEAFF.

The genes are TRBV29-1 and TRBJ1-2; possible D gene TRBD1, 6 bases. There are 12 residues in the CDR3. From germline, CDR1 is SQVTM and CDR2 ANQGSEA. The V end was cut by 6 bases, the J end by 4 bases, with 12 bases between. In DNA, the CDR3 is TGCAGCGTCGTTACGGACAGCTATGGCTACACCTTC. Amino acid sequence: CSVVTDSYGYTF.

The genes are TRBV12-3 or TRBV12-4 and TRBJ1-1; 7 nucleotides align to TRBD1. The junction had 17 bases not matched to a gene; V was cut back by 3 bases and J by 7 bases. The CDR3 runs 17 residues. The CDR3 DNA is TGTGCCAGCAGTTTCCTGAGGCCAACAGGGGAGAGAATTGAAGCTTTCTTT. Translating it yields CASSFLRPTGERIEAFF.

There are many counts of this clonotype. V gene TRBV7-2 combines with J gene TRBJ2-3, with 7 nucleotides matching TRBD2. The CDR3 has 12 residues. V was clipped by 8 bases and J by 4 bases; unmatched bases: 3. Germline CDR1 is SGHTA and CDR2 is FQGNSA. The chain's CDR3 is CASGREADTQYF. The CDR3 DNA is TGTGCCAGCGGGAGGGAGGCAGATACGCAGTATTTT.

CDR3 region: CATSRVSLDRGYGYTF. CDR3 in DNA: TGTGCCACCAGCAGAGTCAGCTTGGATCGAGGCTATGGCTACACCTTC. The chain recombines TRBV15 with TRBJ1-2; D is unclear. Trimming removed 1 base at V and 4 bases at J, with 16 bases between. Germline CDR1 LNHNV, CDR2 YYDKDF (reference sequence). The CDR3 extends over 16 amino acids.

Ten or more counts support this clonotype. The CDR3 reads CASRRGTGFPDTQYF. DNA for the CDR3: TGTGCCAGCAGGAGGGGGACAGGGTTCCCAGATACGCAGTATTTT. The chain joins TRBV2 to TRBJ2-3; TRBD1 matches at 9 bases. This CDR3 is built from 15 residues. V trimming: 6 bases; J trimming: 4 bases; junction bases outside the gene matches: 8. Germline values: CDR1 SNHLY, CDR2 FYNNEI.

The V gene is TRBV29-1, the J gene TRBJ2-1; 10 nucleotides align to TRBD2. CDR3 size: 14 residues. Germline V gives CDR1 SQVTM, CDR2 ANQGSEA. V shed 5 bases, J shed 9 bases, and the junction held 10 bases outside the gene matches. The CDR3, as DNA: TGCAGCGTTAGAGGACTAGCGGCCGGTAGTGAGCAGTTCTTC. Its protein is CSVRGLAAGSEQFF.

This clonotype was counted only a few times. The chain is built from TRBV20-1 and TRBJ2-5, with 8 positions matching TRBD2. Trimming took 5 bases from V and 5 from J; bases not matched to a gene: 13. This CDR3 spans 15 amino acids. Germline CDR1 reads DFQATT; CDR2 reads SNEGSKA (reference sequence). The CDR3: CSALEGAGGGETQYF. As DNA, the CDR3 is TGCAGTGCTCTAGAGGGTGCGGGAGGAGGTGAGACCCAGTACTTC.

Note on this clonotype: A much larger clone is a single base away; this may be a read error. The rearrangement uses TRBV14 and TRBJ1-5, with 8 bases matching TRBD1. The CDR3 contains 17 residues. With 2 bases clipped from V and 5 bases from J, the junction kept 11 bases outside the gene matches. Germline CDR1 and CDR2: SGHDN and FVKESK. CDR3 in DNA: TGTGCCAGCAGCCAACGTCATGGCAGGGGGCTCGATCAGCCCCAGCATTTT. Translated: CASSQRHGRGLDQPQHF.

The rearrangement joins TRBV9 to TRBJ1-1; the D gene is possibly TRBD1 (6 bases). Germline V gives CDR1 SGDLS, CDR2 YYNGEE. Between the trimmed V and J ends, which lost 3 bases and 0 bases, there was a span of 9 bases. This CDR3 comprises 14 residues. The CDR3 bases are TGTGCCAGCAGCGCACAGGGATTGAACACTGAAGCTTTCTTT. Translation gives CASSAQGLNTEAFF.

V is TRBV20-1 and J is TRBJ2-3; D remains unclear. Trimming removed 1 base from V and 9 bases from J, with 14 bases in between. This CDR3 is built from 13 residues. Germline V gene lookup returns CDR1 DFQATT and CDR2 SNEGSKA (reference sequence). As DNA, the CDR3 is TGCAGTGCTAGAGGAGGCGCTAGGAAAACGCAGTATTTT. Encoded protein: CSARGGARKTQYF.

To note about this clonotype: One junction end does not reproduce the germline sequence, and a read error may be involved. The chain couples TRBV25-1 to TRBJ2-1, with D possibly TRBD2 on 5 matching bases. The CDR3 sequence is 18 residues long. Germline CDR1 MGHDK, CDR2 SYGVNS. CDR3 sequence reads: CATSAAGLGSARGNEQFF. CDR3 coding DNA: TGTGCCACCAGTGCCGCTGGATTGGGCTCCGCCCGGGGCAATGAGCAGTTCTTC.